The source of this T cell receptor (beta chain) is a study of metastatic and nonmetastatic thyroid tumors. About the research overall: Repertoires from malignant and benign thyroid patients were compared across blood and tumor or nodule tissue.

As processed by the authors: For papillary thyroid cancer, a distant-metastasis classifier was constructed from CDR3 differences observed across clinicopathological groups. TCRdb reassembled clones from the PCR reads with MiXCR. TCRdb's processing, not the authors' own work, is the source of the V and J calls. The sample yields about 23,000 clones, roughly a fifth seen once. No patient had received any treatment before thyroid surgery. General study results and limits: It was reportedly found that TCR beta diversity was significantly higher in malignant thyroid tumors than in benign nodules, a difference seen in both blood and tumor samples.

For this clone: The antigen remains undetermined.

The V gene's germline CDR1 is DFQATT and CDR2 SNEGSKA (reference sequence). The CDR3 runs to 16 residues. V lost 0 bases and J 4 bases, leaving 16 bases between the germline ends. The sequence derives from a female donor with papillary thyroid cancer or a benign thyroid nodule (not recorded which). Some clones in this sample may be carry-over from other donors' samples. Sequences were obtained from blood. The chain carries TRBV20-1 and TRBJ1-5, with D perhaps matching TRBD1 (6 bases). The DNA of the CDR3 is TGCAGTGCTAGAGATAGGGTTGGGGGGCAGAATCAGCCCCAGCATTTT. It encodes CSARDRVGGQNQPQHF.